This T cell receptor (beta chain) was observed in a study of technical replicates of blood from a handful of donors. Libraries were prepared by immunoSEQ multiplex PCR; TCRdb keeps only in-frame clonotypes and omits some of them. This sample has tens of thousands of clones, with 92% found just once. Germline values: CDR1 MNHEY, CDR2 SMNVEV (reference sequence). The CDR3 extends over 13 amino acids. Trimming removed 10 bases from V and 2 bases from J, with 14 bases in between. This chain uses TRBV27 with TRBJ1-2; no definite D call. The TCR comes from a human donor in good health. The sample comprised T cells isolated from PBMCs. In nucleotides, the CDR3 is TGTGCCACCAGGCGAGCGGACAACTATGGCTACACCTTC. Translating it yields CATRRADNYGYTF.